This T cell receptor beta chain was captured by sequencing in a study of T-cell memory formation after mild COVID-19. The table lists this clonotype with a few counts. V was clipped by 4 bases and J by 2 bases, with 17 bases between them. The CDR3 has 16 residues. Germline-derived CDR1 and CDR2 are SGHRS and YFSETQ. TCRdb passed the 5' RACE reads through MiXCR, listing each CDR3 protein once. The sample holds around 250,000 distinct CDR3 sequences, 15% seen once. What was sequenced was PBMCs or a T cell subset sorted from them (not recorded which). The J gene is TRBJ2-3, the V gene TRBV5-1, with D tentatively TRBD1 (6 bases). This sequence was found in an adult woman who had mild COVID-19 (a few samples of this study predate the infection). Cell type and time point are not known. CDR3 in amino acids: CASSPPETGSTDTQYF. In DNA, the CDR3 is TGCGCCAGCAGCCCACCCGAGACAGGATCCACAGATACGCAGTATTTT. The complete variable domain, with remaining parts taken from reference TRBV5-1 and TRBJ2-3, reads KAGVTQTPRYLIKTRGQQVTLSCSPISGHRSVSWYQQTPGQGLQFLFEYFSETQRNKGNFPGRFSGRQFSNSRSEMNVSTLELGDSALYLCASSPPETGSTDTQYFGPGTRLTVL.